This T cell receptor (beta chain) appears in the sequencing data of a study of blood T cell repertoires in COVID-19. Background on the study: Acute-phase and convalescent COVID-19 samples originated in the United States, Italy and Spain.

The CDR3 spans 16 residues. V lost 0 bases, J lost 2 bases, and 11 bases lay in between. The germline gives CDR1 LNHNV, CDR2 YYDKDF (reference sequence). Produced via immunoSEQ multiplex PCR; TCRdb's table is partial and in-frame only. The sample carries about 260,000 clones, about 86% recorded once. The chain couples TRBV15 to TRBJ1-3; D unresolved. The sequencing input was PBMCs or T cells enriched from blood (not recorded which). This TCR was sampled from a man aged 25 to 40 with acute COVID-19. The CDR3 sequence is CATSRDPAATGNTIYF. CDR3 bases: TGTGCCACCAGCAGAGATCCAGCGGCTACTGGAAACACCATATATTTT.